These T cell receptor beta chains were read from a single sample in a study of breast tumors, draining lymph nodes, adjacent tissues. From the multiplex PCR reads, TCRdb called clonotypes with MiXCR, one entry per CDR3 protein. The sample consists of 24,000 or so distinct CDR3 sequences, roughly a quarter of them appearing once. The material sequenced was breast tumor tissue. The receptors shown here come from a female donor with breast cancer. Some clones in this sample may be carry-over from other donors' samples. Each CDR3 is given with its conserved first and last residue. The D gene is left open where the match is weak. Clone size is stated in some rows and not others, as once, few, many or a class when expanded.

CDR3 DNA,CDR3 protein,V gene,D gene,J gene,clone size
TGTGCCAGCAGCTTTGGGGGTTACACTGAAGCTTTCTTT,CASSFGGYTEAFF,TRBV7-9,-,TRBJ1-1,few
TGCAGTGCTAGTGCCAGCTTGAACACTGAAGCTTTCTTT,CSASASLNTEAFF,TRBV20-1,-,TRBJ1-1,-
TGCAGCGTTGCGACAGGTTCCCTCTATGGCTACACCTTC,CSVATGSLYGYTF,TRBV29-1,-,TRBJ1-2,many
TGTGCCAGCACCCACTCCGAAGGAGGAACCCAGTACTTC,CASTHSEGGTQYF,TRBV7-8,-,TRBJ2-5,once
TGCAGTGCTAGAGCGACAGGGGAGCAGTTCTTC,CSARATGEQFF,TRBV20-1,TRBD1,TRBJ2-1,large
TGTGCCAGCAGCGACCGACTAGCGGGAATCCCGGATACGCAGTATTTT,CASSDRLAGIPDTQYF,TRBV7-3,TRBD2,TRBJ2-3,-
TGTGCCAGTAGTGGAGAGATTTACAATGAGCAGTTCTTC,CASSGEIYNEQFF,TRBV19,-,TRBJ2-1,many
TGTGCCAGCAGCCCAGCCGGGCGGGGCTCCTACGAGCAGTACTTC,CASSPAGRGSYEQYF,TRBV11-1,-,TRBJ2-7,many
TGTGCCAGCAGGCAGACAGGGGCTCCTGAGCAGTACTTC,CASRQTGAPEQYF,TRBV6-1,TRBD1,TRBJ2-7,many
TGTGCCAGCAGCTTAGGAGACAGCGCTAACACCGGGGAGCTGTTTTTT,CASSLGDSANTGELFF,TRBV7-9,-,TRBJ2-2,many
TGTGCCAGCACTGGGACCAACAATGAGCAGTTCTTC,CASTGTNNEQFF,TRBV18,-,TRBJ2-1,many
TGTGCCAGCAGCGCCTACTTGGGACATAACTATGGCTACACCTTC,CASSAYLGHNYGYTF,TRBV6-5,-,TRBJ1-2,many
TGTGCCTGGATGGACCGGCTCGAGCAGTACTTC,CAWMDRLEQYF,TRBV30,-,TRBJ2-7,many
TGCAGTGCTAGAGGGCCAGTCATGGGTGAAGCTTTCTTT,CSARGPVMGEAFF,TRBV20-1,-,TRBJ1-1,-
TGTGCCACCAGCAGACAGGGGAACTATGGCTACACCTTC,CATSRQGNYGYTF,TRBV15,-,TRBJ1-2,medium-sized
TGTGCCAGCAGCGTCGACGGATCTAACTATGGCTACACCTTC,CASSVDGSNYGYTF,TRBV11-2,-,TRBJ1-2,many
TGCAGTGCTAGAGGGCTTCTAGCGGGAGGGAGCTCCTACAATGAGCAGTTCTTC,CSARGLLAGGSSYNEQFF,TRBV20-1,TRBD2,TRBJ2-1,many
TGTGCCAGCAGCTTGGGGGGCCTCCATAATGAAAAACAGTTTTTT,CASSLGGLHNEKQFF,TRBV5-6,-,TRBJ1-4,once
TGTGCCAGCAGCTTCTCTGGACTAGCGGGAGGGCAATCCTACAATGAGCAGTTCTTC,CASSFSGLAGGQSYNEQFF,TRBV5-4,TRBD2,TRBJ2-1,many
TGTGCCAGCAGTCCGGGACTAGCGGGAGCCAATGAGCAGTTCTTC,CASSPGLAGANEQFF,TRBV12-3/TRBV12-4,TRBD2,TRBJ2-1,-
TGCAGTCCAGGCCCAGGCGGGAGCGGGTACGATGTGCAGTTCTTC,CSPGPGGSGYDVQFF,TRBV20-1,TRBD2,TRBJ2-1,-
TGTGCCACCAGCAGAGTGTGGCAGCGAACAGATACGCAGTATTTT,CATSRVWQRTDTQYF,TRBV15,-,TRBJ2-3,many
TGTGCCAGCAGCGCTGGACTAGCGGGAGGTCTTGAGCAGTTCTTC,CASSAGLAGGLEQFF,TRBV7-6,TRBD2,TRBJ2-1,many
TGTGCCAGCAGCTTAGTCGGGGGACAGCTCGCAAACTATGGCTACACCTTC,CASSLVGGQLANYGYTF,TRBV7-8,TRBD1,TRBJ1-2,many
TGTGCCAGCAGCTGGGGGTGGACAGGGAGACGGTATGGCTACACCTTC,CASSWGWTGRRYGYTF,TRBV5-5,TRBD1,TRBJ1-2,many
TGTGCCAGCACCACCATTAAGGTCTCCTACAATGAGCAGTTCTTC,CASTTIKVSYNEQFF,TRBV11-2,-,TRBJ2-1,many
TGTGCCAGCAGCCAAATAGGGGAGCAGCCCCAGCATTTT,CASSQIGEQPQHF,TRBV3-1,-,TRBJ1-5,many
TGTGCCAGCATCCCAGGGCAGGGAAATGAGCAGTTCTTC,CASIPGQGNEQFF,TRBV5-4,-,TRBJ2-1,many
TGTGCCAGTAGTCAAAAAATGGGCGGAACCGGGGAGCTGTTTTTT,CASSQKMGGTGELFF,TRBV19,-,TRBJ2-2,many
TGTGCCAGCAGTGAAGGTCGGGCCCTAGTAGCTTTCTTT,CASSEGRALVAFF,TRBV2,-,TRBJ1-1,-
TGTGCCAGCAGTGACCTCCCTAGTGGTGAGCAGTTCTTC,CASSDLPSGEQFF,TRBV6-4,-,TRBJ2-1,many
TGTGCCCGTAGGTCGCCGGGACTAGCAACTGATACGCAGTATTTT,CARRSPGLATDTQYF,TRBV19,TRBD2,TRBJ2-3,-
TGTGCCAGCAGTACCGGGACTAGCGGGGCTCAAGAGACCCAGTACTTC,CASSTGTSGAQETQYF,TRBV6-4,TRBD2,TRBJ2-5,-
TGCAGTGCTAGAGATAATGCGGGAAGCCCGCATACGCAGTATTTT,CSARDNAGSPHTQYF,TRBV20-1,-,TRBJ2-3,many
TGTGCCAGCAGCTTAACGTCGACCCAGCCCCAGCATTTT,CASSLTSTQPQHF,TRBV7-3,-,TRBJ1-5,many
TGTGCCTGGAGTCGAACATGCTCTGGAAACACCATATATTTT,CAWSRTCSGNTIYF,TRBV30,-,TRBJ1-3,many
TGTGCCAGCAGCGCCGGGACTAGCTCCTACAATGAGCAGTTCTTC,CASSAGTSSYNEQFF,TRBV2,TRBD2,TRBJ2-1,many
TGTGCCAGCGGTTACGGCGTTGAGCGGTTCTTC,CASGYGVERFF,TRBV6-5,-,TRBJ2-1,-
TGCAGTGCCATCGCTCCAGGGGGGCTTCGAAGGGAGCAGTACTTC,CSAIAPGGLRREQYF,TRBV20-1,-,TRBJ2-7,medium-sized
TGTGCCAGCAGCTTAGCTGACGGGGGAGGACAGCCCCAGCATTTT,CASSLADGGGQPQHF,TRBV7-6,-,TRBJ1-5,many
TGCGCCAGCAGCCCGGAGGGACAGGGGGCAGATACGCAGTATTTT,CASSPEGQGADTQYF,TRBV5-4,TRBD1,TRBJ2-3,-
TGTGCCACCGGGTTGGGGGGTCCCACAGATACGCAGTATTTT,CATGLGGPTDTQYF,TRBV10-3,-,TRBJ2-3,many
TGTGCCAGCAGCACTACGTGGACTAGGGGCTACAATGAGCAGTTCTTC,CASSTTWTRGYNEQFF,TRBV9,TRBD2,TRBJ2-1,many
TGTGCCAGCAGATTCGGAGGGACCTTTTATGGCTACACCTTC,CASRFGGTFYGYTF,TRBV27,-,TRBJ1-2,many
TGCAGTGCCCCCGACGGCGGAGCAGATACGCAGTATTTT,CSAPDGGADTQYF,TRBV20-1,-,TRBJ2-3,many
TGTGCCAGCAGTAACACCGGCTACGAGCAGTACTTC,CASSNTGYEQYF,TRBV6-5,-,TRBJ2-7,-
TGTGCCAGCAGTTACAGGGCAGGAGGAGGCACAGATACGCAGTATTTT,CASSYRAGGGTDTQYF,TRBV6-5,-,TRBJ2-3,-
TGCGCCAGCAGCCAGCCCGGGGGCACTGATGAAAAACTGTTTTTT,CASSQPGGTDEKLFF,TRBV4-1,-,TRBJ1-4,many
TGTGCCAGCAGCTTGCCCCACCGGGACAGGGAATTAGTTGGGTCCTACGAGCAGTACTTT,CASSLPHRDRELVGSYEQYF,TRBV5-8,TRBD1,TRBJ2-7,-
TGTGCCAGCAGCTTAGACCAGCGGGAGGGCAAGCGGTACTTC,CASSLDQREGKRYF,TRBV7-2,TRBD2,TRBJ2-7,-
TGCAGCGTTGACGTGGGAGTCTCCCCGTTCTTC,CSVDVGVSPFF,TRBV29-1,-,TRBJ2-1,many